This T cell receptor (beta chain) was captured in a study of blood T cell repertoires in COVID-19. Assay: immunoSEQ multiplex PCR; the TCRdb copy retains only in-frame clones and omits some. Found here are around 79,000 clones, about 87% of them singletons; the top ten hold 9.1%. This clone has just a few counts. Sequenced material: peripheral blood. This TCR was sampled from a human donor in a cohort sampled during active COVID-19.

The CDR3: CASSALRDRVGYEQFF. CDR3 nucleotides: TGTGCCAGCAGCGCGCTCCGGGACAGGGTAGGCTATGAGCAGTTCTTC. This chain joins TRBV9 and TRBJ2-1; 9 nucleotides match TRBD1. J was trimmed by 8 bases and V by 3 bases; bases with no gene match: 12. Germline CDR1 and CDR2: SGDLS and YYNGEE. This CDR3 spans 16 amino acids.